The source of this T cell receptor (beta chain) is a study of blood T cell repertoires in COVID-19. The V gene's germline CDR1 is ENHRY and CDR2 SYGVKD. CDR3 length: 16 residues. With 0 bases clipped from V and 5 bases from J, the junction kept 4 bases outside the gene matches. The table came from immunoSEQ multiplex PCR; TCRdb's copy has only in-frame clones and leaves some out. The repertoire consists of 250,000 or so clones, with around 90% occurring once and the leading ten covering about 3%. This TCR was recovered from a man aged 40-50 years who had been exposed to COVID-19. Source material: PBMCs or T cells enriched from blood (not recorded which). The V and J genes are TRBV10-3 and TRBJ2-3, with TRBD2 matching over 11 bases. The CDR3 DNA is TGTGCCATCAGTGAGTCGCTAGCGGGAGGTGGAGATACGCAGTATTTT. Translating gives CAISESLAGGGDTQYF.